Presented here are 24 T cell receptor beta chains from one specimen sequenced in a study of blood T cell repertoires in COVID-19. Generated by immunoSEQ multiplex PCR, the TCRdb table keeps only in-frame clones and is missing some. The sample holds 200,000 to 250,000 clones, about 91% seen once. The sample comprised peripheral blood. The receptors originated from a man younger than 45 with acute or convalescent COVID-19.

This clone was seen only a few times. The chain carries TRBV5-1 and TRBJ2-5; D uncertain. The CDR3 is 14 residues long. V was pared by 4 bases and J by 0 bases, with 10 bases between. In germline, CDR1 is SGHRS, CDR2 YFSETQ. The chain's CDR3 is CASSLLANQETQYF. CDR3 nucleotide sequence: TGCGCCAGCAGCCTTCTGGCCAACCAAGAGACCCAGTACTTC.

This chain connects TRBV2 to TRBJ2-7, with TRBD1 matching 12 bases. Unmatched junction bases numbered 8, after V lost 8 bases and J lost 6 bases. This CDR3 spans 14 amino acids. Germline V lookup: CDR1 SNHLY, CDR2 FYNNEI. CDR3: CASEPGQGAREQYF. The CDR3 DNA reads TGTGCCAGCGAACCGGGACAGGGGGCACGCGAGCAGTACTTC.

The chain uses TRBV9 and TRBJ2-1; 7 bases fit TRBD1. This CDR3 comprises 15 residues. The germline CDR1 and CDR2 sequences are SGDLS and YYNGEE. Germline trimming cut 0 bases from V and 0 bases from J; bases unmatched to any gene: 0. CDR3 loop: CASSVEGASYNEQFF. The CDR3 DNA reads TGTGCCAGCAGCGTAGAGGGGGCCTCCTACAATGAGCAGTTCTTC.

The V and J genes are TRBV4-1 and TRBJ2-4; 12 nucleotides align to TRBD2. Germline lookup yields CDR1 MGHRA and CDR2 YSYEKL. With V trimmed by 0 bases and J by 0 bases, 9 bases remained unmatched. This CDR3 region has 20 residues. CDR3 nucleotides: TGCGCCAGCAGCCAAGATAGTTGGACTAGCGGGACACTAGCCAAAAACATTCAGTACTTC. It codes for CASSQDSWTSGTLAKNIQYF.

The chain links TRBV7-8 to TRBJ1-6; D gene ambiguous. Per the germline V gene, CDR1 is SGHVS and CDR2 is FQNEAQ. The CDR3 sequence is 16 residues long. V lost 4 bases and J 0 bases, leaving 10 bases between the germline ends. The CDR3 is CASSSPGSSYNSPLHF. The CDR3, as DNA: TGTGCCAGCAGCTCCCCCGGGAGCTCCTATAATTCACCCCTCCACTTT.

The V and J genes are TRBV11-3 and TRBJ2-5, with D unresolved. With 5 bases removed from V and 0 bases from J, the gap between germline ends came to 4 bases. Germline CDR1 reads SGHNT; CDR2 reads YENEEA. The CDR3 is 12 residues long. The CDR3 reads CASSRYQETQYF. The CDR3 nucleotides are TGTGCCAGCAGCCGGTACCAAGAGACCCAGTACTTC.

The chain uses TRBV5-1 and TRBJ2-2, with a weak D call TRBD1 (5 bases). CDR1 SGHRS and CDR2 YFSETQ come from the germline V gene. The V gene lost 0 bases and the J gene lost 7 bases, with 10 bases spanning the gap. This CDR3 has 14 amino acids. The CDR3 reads CASSLERGNGELFF. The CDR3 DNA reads TGCGCCAGCAGCTTGGAAAGGGGAAACGGGGAGCTGTTTTTT.

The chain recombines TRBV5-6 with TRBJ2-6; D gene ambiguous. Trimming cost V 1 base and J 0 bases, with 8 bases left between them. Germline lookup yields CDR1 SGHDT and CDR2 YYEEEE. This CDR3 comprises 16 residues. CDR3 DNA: TGTGCCAGCAGCTTGTTCCTTAACTCTGGGGCCAACGTCCTGACTTTC. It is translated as CASSLFLNSGANVLTF.

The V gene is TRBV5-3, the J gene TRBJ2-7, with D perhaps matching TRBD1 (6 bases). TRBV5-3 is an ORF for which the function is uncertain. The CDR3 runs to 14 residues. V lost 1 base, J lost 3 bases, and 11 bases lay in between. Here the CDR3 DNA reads TGTGCCAGAAGCTTGACAGGGACAAGCTACGAGCAGTACTTC. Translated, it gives CARSLTGTSYEQYF.

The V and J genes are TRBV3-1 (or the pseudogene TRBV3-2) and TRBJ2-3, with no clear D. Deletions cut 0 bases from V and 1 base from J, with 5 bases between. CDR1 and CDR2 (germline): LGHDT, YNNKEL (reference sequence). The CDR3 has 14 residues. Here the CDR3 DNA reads TGTGCCAGCAGCCAAGAGGTAGGCACAGATACGCAGTATTTT. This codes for CASSQEVGTDTQYF.

The DNA for the CDR3 is TGTGCCAGCAGCCTAAGGACATTCGCCCGATCCTACGAGCAGTACTTC. Translated: CASSLRTFARSYEQYF. The J gene is TRBJ2-7, the V gene TRBV2, with D perhaps TRBD1 (5 bases). V lost 6 bases and J lost 1, with 19 bases in between. CDR1 is SNHLY, CDR2 FYNNEI, per germline. The CDR3 length is 16 residues.

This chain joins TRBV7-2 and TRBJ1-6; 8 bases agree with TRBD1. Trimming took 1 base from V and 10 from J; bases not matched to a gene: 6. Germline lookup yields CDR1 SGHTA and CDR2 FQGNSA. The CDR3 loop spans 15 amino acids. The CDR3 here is CASSLGGTGESPLHF. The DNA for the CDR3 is TGTGCCAGCAGCTTAGGCGGGACAGGCGAATCACCCCTCCACTTT.

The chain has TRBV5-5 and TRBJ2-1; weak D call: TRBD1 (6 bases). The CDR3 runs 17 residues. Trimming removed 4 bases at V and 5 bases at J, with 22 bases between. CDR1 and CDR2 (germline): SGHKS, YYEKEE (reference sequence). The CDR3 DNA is TGTGCCAGCAGCCGGGACCCGATGGGGGCTACTAACAATGAGCAGTTCTTC. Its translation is CASSRDPMGATNNEQFF.

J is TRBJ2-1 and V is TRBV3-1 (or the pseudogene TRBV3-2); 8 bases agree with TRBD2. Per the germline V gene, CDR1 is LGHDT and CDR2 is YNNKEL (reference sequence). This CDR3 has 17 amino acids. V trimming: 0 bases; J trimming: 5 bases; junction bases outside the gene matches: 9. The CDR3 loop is CASSQESIGRDNNEQFF. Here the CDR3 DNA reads TGTGCCAGCAGCCAAGAAAGTATCGGGAGGGATAACAATGAGCAGTTCTTC.

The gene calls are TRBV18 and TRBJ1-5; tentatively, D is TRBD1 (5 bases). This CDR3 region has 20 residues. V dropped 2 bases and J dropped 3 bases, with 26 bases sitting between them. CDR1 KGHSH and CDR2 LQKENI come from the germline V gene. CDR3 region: CASSPTQMGRLGQVNQPQHF. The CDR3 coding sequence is TGTGCCAGCTCACCAACCCAAATGGGTAGACTAGGACAAGTCAATCAGCCCCAGCATTTT.

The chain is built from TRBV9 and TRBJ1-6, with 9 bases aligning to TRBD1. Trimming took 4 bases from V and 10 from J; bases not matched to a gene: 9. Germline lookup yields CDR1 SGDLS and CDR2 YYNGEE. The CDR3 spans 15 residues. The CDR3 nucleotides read TGTGCCAGCAGCCTTTCGGGACAGGGACCCTCACCCCTCCACTTT. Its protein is CASSLSGQGPSPLHF.

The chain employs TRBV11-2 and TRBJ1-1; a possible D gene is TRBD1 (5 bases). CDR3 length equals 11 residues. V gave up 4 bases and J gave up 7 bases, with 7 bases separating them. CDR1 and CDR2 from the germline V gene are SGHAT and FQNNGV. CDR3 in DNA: TGTGCCAGCAGCTCGACAGTTGAAGCTTTCTTT. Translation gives CASSSTVEAFF.

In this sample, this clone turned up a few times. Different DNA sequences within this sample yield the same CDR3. The CDR3 is CSVGRPQETQYF. CDR3 DNA sequence: TGCAGCGTCGGGAGGCCGCAAGAGACCCAGTACTTC. V and J are TRBV29-1 and TRBJ2-5; 7 bases are shared with TRBD2. After removal of 6 bases from V and 2 bases from J, the junction contained 3 bases not matched to a gene. Germline CDR1 is SQVTM and CDR2 is ANQGSEA. The CDR3 totals 12 residues.

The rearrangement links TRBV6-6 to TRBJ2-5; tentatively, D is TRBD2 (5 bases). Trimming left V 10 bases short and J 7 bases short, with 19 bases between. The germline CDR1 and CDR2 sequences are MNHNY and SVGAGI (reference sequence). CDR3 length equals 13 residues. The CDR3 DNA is TGTGCCACCCTGATCCGGGATTCATGGACCCAGTACTTC. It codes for CATLIRDSWTQYF.

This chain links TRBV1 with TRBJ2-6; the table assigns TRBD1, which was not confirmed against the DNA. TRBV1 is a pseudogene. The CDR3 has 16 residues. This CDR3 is CTSSQETTGGTNVLTF. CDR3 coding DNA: TGCACCAGCAGCCAAGAAACAACAGGGGGTACCAACGTCCTGACTTTC.

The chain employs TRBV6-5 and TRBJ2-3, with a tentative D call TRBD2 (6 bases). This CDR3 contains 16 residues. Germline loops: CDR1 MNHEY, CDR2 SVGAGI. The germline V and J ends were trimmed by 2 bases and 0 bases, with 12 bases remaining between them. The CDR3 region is CASSYGPSGSTDTQYF. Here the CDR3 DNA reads TGTGCCAGCAGTTACGGCCCCAGCGGGAGCACAGATACGCAGTATTTT.

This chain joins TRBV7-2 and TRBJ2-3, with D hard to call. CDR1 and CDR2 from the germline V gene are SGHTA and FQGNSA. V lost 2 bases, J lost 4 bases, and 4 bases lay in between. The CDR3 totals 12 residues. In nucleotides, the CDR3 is TGTGCCAGCAGCTTATATTCAGATACGCAGTATTTT. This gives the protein CASSLYSDTQYF.

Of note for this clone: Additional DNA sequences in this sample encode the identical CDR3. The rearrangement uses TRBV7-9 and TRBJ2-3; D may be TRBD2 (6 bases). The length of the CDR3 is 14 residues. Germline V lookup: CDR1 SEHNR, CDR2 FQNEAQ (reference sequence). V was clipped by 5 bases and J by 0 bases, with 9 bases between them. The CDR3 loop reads CASSGRGSTDTQYF. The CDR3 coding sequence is TGTGCCAGCAGCGGGCGGGGAAGCACAGATACGCAGTATTTT.

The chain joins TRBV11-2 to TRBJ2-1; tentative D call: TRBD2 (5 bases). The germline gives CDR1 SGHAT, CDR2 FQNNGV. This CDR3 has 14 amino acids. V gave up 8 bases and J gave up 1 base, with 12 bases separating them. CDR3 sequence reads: CASGTLASYNEQFF. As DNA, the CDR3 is TGTGCCAGCGGTACCCTAGCTTCCTACAATGAGCAGTTCTTC.